A single sample gave rise to the 18 T cell receptor beta chains below, sequenced in a study of shared clonotypes between healthy human individuals. Clones were read by immunoSEQ multiplex PCR, and TCRdb kept only the in-frame ones, dropping some. The sample includes about 1.4 million clones, over 95% seen only once; the top ten take 1% to 1.5%. Sequencing was done on a sample of naive CD4+ T cells sorted from blood. Subset denoted: CD45RA+ positively selected. All receptors come from a young man in good health.

As for this clone: This CDR3 is also generated by other DNA sequences in the sample. The CDR3: CASSLDRIQETQYF. The CDR3 bases are TGCGCCAGCAGCCTTGACAGAATACAAGAGACCCAGTACTTC. The V gene is TRBV5-1, the J gene TRBJ2-5; weak D call: TRBD1 (5 bases). From germline, CDR1 is SGHRS and CDR2 YFSETQ. The length of the CDR3 is 14 residues. Trimming took 4 bases from V and 2 from J, leaving 12 bases between them.

Only one count was recorded for this clone. The chain recombines TRBV7-3 with TRBJ2-7; D is unresolved. The CDR3 sequence is 15 residues long. Germline lookup yields CDR1 SGHTA and CDR2 FQGTGA. V lost 3 bases to trimming and J lost 7 bases, with 19 bases between them. The DNA for the CDR3 is TGTGCCAGCAGCTTCAAACCGACGTCCCTAGGGGAGCAGTACTTC. This sequence encodes CASSFKPTSLGEQYF.

Written as DNA, the CDR3 is TGTGCCAGCAGTTCCCGAGCGGGCTTCCTGGGCGATGAGCAGTTCTTC. It is translated as CASSSRAGFLGDEQFF. The chain employs TRBV27 and TRBJ2-1, with D maybe TRBD2 (6 bases). The CDR3 loop spans 16 amino acids. V shed 4 bases and J shed 8 bases, with 21 bases lying between them. Germline values: CDR1 MNHEY, CDR2 SMNVEV (reference sequence).

This chain joins TRBV6-5 and TRBJ2-7, with a possible D match to TRBD1 (6 bases). The germline V gene encodes CDR1 MNHEY and CDR2 SVGAGI. V was pared by 6 bases and J by 2 bases, with 17 bases between. The CDR3 extends over 15 amino acids. CDR3 in amino acids: CASRMDRKGTYEQYF. CDR3 sequence (DNA): TGTGCCAGCAGAATGGACAGAAAGGGCACCTACGAGCAGTACTTC.

The chain employs TRBV28 and TRBJ2-7, with TRBD2 as a possible D gene (6 bases). The germline gives CDR1 MDHEN, CDR2 SYDVKM. V lost 8 bases to trimming and J lost 4 bases, with 12 bases between them. There are 12 residues in the CDR3. The CDR3 nucleotides read TGTGCCAGCCGGAGGAGCGGGTACGAGCAGTACTTC. It specifies CASRRSGYEQYF.

CDR3 sequence: CASSPRIPDTQYF. The CDR3 DNA sequence: TGTGCCAGCTCACCACGTATCCCAGATACGCAGTATTTT. V is TRBV18 and J is TRBJ2-3; D not certain. Trimming cost V 1 base and J 4 bases, with 6 bases left between them. The CDR3 contains 13 residues. Germline V CDR1 and CDR2: KGHSH, LQKENI.

The chain employs TRBV7-3 and TRBJ2-1; TRBD2 matches at 9 bases. The CDR3 covers 16 residues. CDR1 is SGHTA and CDR2 is FQGTGA in the germline V gene. Trimming cost V 4 bases and J 8 bases; bases outside gene matches: 12. The CDR3 region is CASSSLAGARPDEQFF. Here the CDR3 DNA reads TGTGCCAGCAGCTCGTTAGCGGGGGCCCGACCCGATGAGCAGTTCTTC.

This chain links TRBV5-1 with TRBJ2-3; no clear D gene. Per germline, CDR1 SGHRS and CDR2 YFSETQ. V was shortened by 3 bases and J by 0 bases, with 11 bases between the two germline ends. This CDR3 has 15 residues. This chain's CDR3 is CASSSVGLSTDTQYF. The CDR3 DNA reads as TGCGCCAGCAGCTCCGTAGGATTGAGCACAGATACGCAGTATTTT. The whole variable domain, filled in from reference TRBV5-1 and TRBJ2-3, reads KAGVTQTPRYLIKTRGQQVTLSCSPISGHRSVSWYQQTPGQGLQFLFEYFSETQRNKGNFPGRFSGRQFSNSRSEMNVSTLELGDSALYLCASSSVGLSTDTQYFGPGTRLTVL.

For the CDR3, the DNA is TGTGTCCTTCTCCAAGCGGGCCTTTCCACAGATACGCAGTATTTT. As protein: CVLLQAGLSTDTQYF. The chain couples TRBV7-3 to TRBJ2-3, with TRBD2 as a possible D gene (6 bases). Per germline, CDR1 SGHTA and CDR2 FQGTGA. This CDR3 spans 15 amino acids.

V gene TRBV29-1 combines with J gene TRBJ2-3, with TRBD1 as a possible D gene (5 bases). Trimming removed 4 bases at V and 0 bases at J, with 8 bases between. The CDR3 is made up of 13 amino acids. In germline, CDR1 is SQVTM, CDR2 ANQGSEA. The CDR3 here is CSVARTSTDTQYF. In DNA, the CDR3 is TGCAGCGTTGCACGGACAAGCACAGATACGCAGTATTTT.

The chain employs TRBV19 and TRBJ1-1; TRBD1 might be the D (5 bases). The CDR3 length is 13 residues. Germline CDR1 LNHDA, CDR2 SQIVND (reference sequence). Trimming left V 7 bases short and J 1 base short, with 10 bases between. The CDR3 bases are TGTGCCAGTAAAGGGACGGCGAACACTGAAGCTTTCTTT. It specifies CASKGTANTEAFF.

The genes are TRBV7-2 and TRBJ2-1; the D gene is possibly TRBD1 (5 bases). Germline CDR1 and CDR2: SGHTA and FQGNSA. CDR3 length: 15 amino acids. The V end lost 4 bases, the J end lost 1 base, and 11 bases lay between the germline ends. The CDR3 loop is CASSSAGPSYNEQFF. DNA of the CDR3: TGTGCCAGCAGCTCCGCAGGGCCTTCCTACAATGAGCAGTTCTTC.

The chain employs TRBV5-1 and TRBJ1-6, with TRBD1 as a possible D gene (6 bases). With 4 bases removed from V and 10 bases from J, the gap between germline ends came to 12 bases. The CDR3 is 13 amino acids. CDR1 is SGHRS, CDR2 YFSETQ, per germline. CDR3 region: CASSPRGPSPLHF. The CDR3 coding sequence is TGCGCCAGCAGCCCTCGGGGGCCCTCACCCCTCCACTTT.

As DNA, the CDR3 is TGTGCCAGCAGCTTGATTGGTAATCAGCCCCAGCATTTT. Translated: CASSLIGNQPQHF. The chain carries TRBV5-5 and TRBJ1-5; D remains ambiguous. The CDR3 runs to 13 residues. With 1 base removed from V and 4 bases from J, the gap between germline ends came to 6 bases. Germline CDR1 reads SGHKS; CDR2 reads YYEKEE (reference sequence).

The V gene is TRBV6-4, the J gene TRBJ2-3, with D uncertain. CDR3 length: 14 residues. Trimming pared 3 bases from V and 2 bases from J, leaving 9 bases between. The germline V gene encodes CDR1 MRHNA and CDR2 SNTAGT. The CDR3 here is CASSETPHTDTQYF. Written as DNA, the CDR3 is TGTGCCAGCAGTGAAACCCCCCACACAGATACGCAGTATTTT.

The chain has TRBV7-8 and TRBJ2-1; either TRBD1 or TRBD2 may fit D (5 bases each). CDR1 is SGHVS and CDR2 is FQNEAQ in the germline V gene. Trimming left V 1 base short and J 5 bases short, with 18 bases between. The CDR3 length is 17 residues. Here the CDR3 DNA reads TGTGCCAGCAGCTTAGGATCGTGGGGGATTGCTCACAATGAGCAGTTCTTC. It codes for CASSLGSWGIAHNEQFF.

V and J are TRBV5-1 and TRBJ2-2, with D unresolved. CDR3 length: 13 residues. V dropped 1 base and J dropped 6 bases, with 7 bases sitting between them. Germline V gives CDR1 SGHRS, CDR2 YFSETQ. The CDR3 DNA is TGCGCCAGCAGCTTGACTCATCCCGGGGAGCTGTTTTTT. Its protein product is CASSLTHPGELFF.

In nucleotides, the CDR3 is TGTGCCAGCAGCTTGTTCAGGGGGGAGTACCAAGAGACCCAGTACTTC. Translating it yields CASSLFRGEYQETQYF. The chain recombines TRBV5-6 with TRBJ2-5, with TRBD1 as a possible D gene (7 bases). CDR1 is SGHDT and CDR2 is YYEEEE in the germline V gene. The CDR3 consists of 16 residues. Deletions cut 1 base from V and 0 bases from J, with 13 bases between.